Reported below is one TCR beta chain. The repertoire was sequenced with immunoSEQ multiplex PCR; TCRdb's copy has only in-frame clones and lacks some. The table records about 73,000 clones, approximately 92% of them present only once. This specimen comes from a study of T cell changes during pregnancy in multiple sclerosis. This CDR3 contains 14 residues. CDR1 is MNHEY, CDR2 SVGAGI, per germline. The junction had 4 bases not matched to a gene; V was cut back by 3 bases and J by 2 bases. Sequenced material: peripheral blood, taken in the third trimester of pregnancy. The V call is TRBV6-5, the J call TRBJ2-7; 7 nucleotides match TRBD1. The sequence was collected from a female donor in good health, enrolled as a control in a pregnancy study. As DNA, the CDR3 is TGTGCCAGCAGTTATGACAGGGATCCCTACGAGCAGTACTTC. It is translated as CASSYDRDPYEQYF.